The entry below describes one TCR beta chain. Its cognate antigen is unknown. These data come from a study of T-cell memory formation after mild COVID-19. The wider study: TCR clusters showed largely donor specificity.

TCRdb itself ran the 5' RACE reads through MiXCR, one entry per CDR3 protein. Of roughly 340,000 distinct CDR3 sequences detected, about 15% appear once; the ten largest clones hold 20% to 25%. Germline loops: CDR1 MNHEY, CDR2 SVGAGI. V dropped 4 bases and J dropped 5; count of bases not matched to a gene: 5. There are 15 residues in the CDR3. General observations from the study: While clones contracting from day 15 to 85 were balanced between CD4 and CD8, later expanders leaned CD4+. Second-wave clones that peaked on day 37 lacked confirmed SARS-CoV-2 specificity. CD4+ clones that contracted lay mainly in CM and EM; CD8+ ones lay in EMRA.

The sequencing input was PBMCs or a T cell subset sorted from them (not recorded which). The receptor was derived from a man younger than 35 who had mild COVID-19 (a few samples of this study predate the infection). Cell type and time point are not known. The V call is TRBV6-5, the J call TRBJ2-3; 11 bases match TRBD2. The CDR3 loop is CASSSTSGGGDTQYF. The CDR3 nucleotides read TGTGCCAGCAGTTCCACTAGCGGGGGTGGAGATACGCAGTATTTT.